What follows is one TCR beta chain and its context. Its antigen is unidentified. Time point indicated: patch test 2, 6 weeks after DPC sensitization. Treatment in this sample: therapeutic diphenylcyclopropenone sensitization with weekly scalp DPC. Total RNA was isolated from unfractionated whole blood. This entry is derived from a study of human T cells and chemical hapten exposure. Study summary: Patients' scalps got diphenylcyclopropenone weekly throughout the approximately 22-week study. DPC (0.01%) was patch tested on the upper back and read at 6 days.

Trimming cost V 4 bases and J 0 bases; bases outside gene matches: 4. The CDR3 has 15 amino acids. Germline V gives CDR1 KGHSH, CDR2 LQKENI. Study-wide findings and caveats: Expanded TCRs made up significantly more big CDR3 similarity clusters than controls did.

TCRdb re-called the RACE reads through MiXCR, storing one row per CDR3 protein. This sample has about 54,000 distinct CDR3 sequences, with about 10% found just once. This TCR was recovered from a woman aged 50 to 60 with alopecia areata. Some clones in this sample may be carry-over from other donors' samples. The sample in question was whole blood, obtained in connection with sensitization to the hapten diphenylcyclopropenone (DPC). The chain joins TRBV18 to TRBJ1-2; TRBD1 agrees at 8 bases. For the CDR3, the DNA is TGTGCCAGCTCACACGCGACAGGGGCTAACTATGGCTACACCTTC. Protein sequence: CASSHATGANYGYTF.